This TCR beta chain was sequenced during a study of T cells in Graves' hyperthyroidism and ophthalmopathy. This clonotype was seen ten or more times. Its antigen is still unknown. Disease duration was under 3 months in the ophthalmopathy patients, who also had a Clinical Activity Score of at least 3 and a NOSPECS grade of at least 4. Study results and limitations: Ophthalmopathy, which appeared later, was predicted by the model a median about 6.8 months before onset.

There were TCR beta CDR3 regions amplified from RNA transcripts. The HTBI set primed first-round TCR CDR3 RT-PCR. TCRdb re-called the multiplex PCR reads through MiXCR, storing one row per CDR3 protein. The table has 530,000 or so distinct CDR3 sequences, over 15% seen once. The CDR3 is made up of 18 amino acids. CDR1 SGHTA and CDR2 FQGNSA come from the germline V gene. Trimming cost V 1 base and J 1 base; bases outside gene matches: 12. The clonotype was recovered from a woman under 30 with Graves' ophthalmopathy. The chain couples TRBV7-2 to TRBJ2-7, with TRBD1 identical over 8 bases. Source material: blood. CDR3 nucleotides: TGTGCCAGCAGCTTAGGGGGACAGGCGATCTCGGAATCCTACGAGCAGTACTTC. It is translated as CASSLGGQAISESYEQYF.